The clone carrying this T cell receptor beta chain was detected a few times. Antigen specificity is unknown. The sample comes from a study of cytomegalovirus exposure and HLA in healthy donors. About the research overall: Counted in an early data release were 75 million to 85 million unique TCRs from HLA-typed donors. Study-level points and caveats: Follow-up analysis found HLA locus-dependent TCR association rates, highest for DRB1 and lowest for HLA-C. What TCR beta sequences reportedly achieved was accurate prediction of HLA-A and HLA-B alleles in most subjects. Per a prior analysis, the majority of TCR beta V segments were productive roughly 90% or roughly 30% of the time.

V lost 5 bases, J lost 13 bases, and 4 bases stayed unmatched. The CDR3 has 11 residues. Germline V gene sequence: CDR1 GTSNPN, CDR2 SVGIG (reference sequence). The PCR used 60 Vbeta and 13 Jbeta primers. Repertoires were generated with immunoSEQ multiplex PCR, while TCRdb's copy carries only in-frame clones and drops some. The sample lists around 130,000 clones; roughly 79% were seen once. Sequenced: PBMCs. This rearrangement joins TRBV30 to TRBJ2-1, with 11 bases fitting TRBD2. The origin of this receptor is a woman aged 18-29 years in good health and CMV-seronegative. This chain's CDR3 is CAWGGLADQFF. CDR3 DNA: TGTGCCTGGGGGGGACTAGCGGATCAGTTCTTC.